This TCR beta chain was identified during a study of human T cells and chemical hapten exposure. Study context: In the roughly 25-week study, patients were dosed weekly with diphenylcyclopropenone on the scalp throughout.

This clonotype was seen more than once but under ten times. TCRdb called the RACE reads again in MiXCR, with one record for every CDR3 protein. This sample has around 120,000 distinct CDR3 sequences; roughly an eighth occur once, and the top ten carry 0.8% to 1%. Time point in this sample: patch test 1, 2 weeks after DPC sensitization. As to treatment: therapeutic diphenylcyclopropenone sensitization with weekly scalp DPC. The germline V and J ends were trimmed by 0 bases and 0 bases, with 11 bases remaining between them. CDR1 is PRHDT and CDR2 is FYEKMQ in the germline V gene (reference sequence). This CDR3 spans 17 amino acids.

Sample: whole blood, taken in connection with sensitization to the hapten diphenylcyclopropenone (DPC). The chain joins TRBV13 to TRBJ2-2, with D unclear. This TCR came from a man aged 18-30 years with alopecia areata. Some clones in this sample may be carry-over from other donors' samples. CDR3 sequence: CASSLGLFEANTGELFF. In nucleotides, the CDR3 is TGTGCCAGCAGCTTAGGCCTCTTCGAAGCGAACACCGGGGAGCTGTTTTTT.